This T cell receptor (beta chain) was identified in a study of T cells expressing NK-cell markers. CDR1 and CDR2 from the germline V gene are GTSNPN and SVGIG (reference sequence). This CDR3 region has 15 residues. cDNA encoding TCR beta was synthesized via 5'RACE template switching incorporating UMIs. TCRdb reprocessed the 5' RACE reads, keeping one entry per CDR3 protein, no DNA. The sample holds about 390,000 distinct CDR3 sequences. The chain carries TRBV30 and TRBJ2-2; TCRdb designates TRBD1, a call that cannot be tested without DNA. The clonotype originates from a woman aged 50 to 60 in good health. Material: blood T cells: a sorted CD56 or NKG2C T cell subset, CD4+ or CD8+ T cells, or bulk PBMC T cells (not recorded which). CDR3 residues: CAWSGGSRSTGELFF.